A single sample is the source of the 20 T cell receptor beta chains below, sequenced in a study of blood T cells in healthy people across ages. Primers used in a second PCR of about 6 to 11 cycles were a sample-barcoded 5' primer and a J-beta primer mix. In TCRdb, the 5' RACE reads were re-called with MiXCR into one record per CDR3 protein. Here the sample spans hundreds of thousands of distinct CDR3 sequences, roughly 32% being singletons. The sequencing input was blood. These receptors all stem from an elderly woman in good health.

V is TRBV5-1 and J is TRBJ2-7, with a tentative D call TRBD1 (6 bases). Germline CDR1 is SGHRS and CDR2 is YFSETQ. Trimming removed 1 base at V and 7 bases at J, with 21 bases between. The CDR3 is made up of 16 amino acids. The CDR3: CASSLRPGTRNNEQYF. The CDR3, as DNA: TGCGCCAGCAGCTTGAGGCCCGGGACAAGGAACAATGAGCAGTACTTC.

This clonotype was counted at least ten times. The rearrangement links TRBV7-2 to TRBJ1-5; TRBD1 is a possible D gene (5 bases). The V end was cut by 5 bases, the J end by 1 base, with 12 bases between. The germline CDR1 and CDR2 sequences are SGHTA and FQGNSA. CDR3 size: 15 residues. In nucleotides, the CDR3 is TGTGCCAGCAGCCGAGGGGTGGGAAGCAATCAGCCCCAGCATTTT. Translating gives CASSRGVGSNQPQHF. Looking up the rest from reference TRBV7-2 and TRBJ1-5 gives the full variable domain: GAGVSQSPSNKVTEKGKDVELRCDPISGHTALYWYRQSLGQGLEFLIYFQGNSAPDKSGLPSDRFSAERTGGSVSTLTIQRTQQEDSAVYLCASSRGVGSNQPQHFGDGTRLSIL.

This clonotype was observed many times. CDR3 region: CSAAGDTETQYF. The CDR3 nucleotides are TGCAGTGCAGCGGGGGACACAGAGACCCAGTACTTC. The chain employs TRBV20-1 and TRBJ2-5, with TRBD2 matching 8 bases. J lost 4 bases, V lost 6 bases, and 4 bases had no gene match. This CDR3 spans 12 amino acids. The V gene's germline CDR1 is DFQATT and CDR2 SNEGSKA (reference sequence).

There are many counts of this clonotype. The CDR3: CASSFWENTEAFF. The CDR3 nucleotides read TGTGCCAGCAGTTTTTGGGAAAACACTGAAGCTTTCTTT. V and J are TRBV6-6 and TRBJ1-1; no clear D. Trimming removed 4 bases at V and 2 bases at J, with 8 bases between. The CDR3 extends over 13 amino acids. Germline-derived CDR1 and CDR2 are MNHNY and SVGAGI (reference sequence).

The sample holds many counts of this clonotype. The gene calls are TRBV7-2 and TRBJ2-7; 10 bases agree with TRBD2. Per the germline V gene, CDR1 is SGHTA and CDR2 is FQGNSA. The CDR3 covers 17 residues. V was clipped by 2 bases and J by 0 bases; unmatched bases: 7. CDR3 bases: TGTGCCAGCAGCTTAAATCCCAGCGGGGGGGCCTCCTACGAGCAGTACTTC. The encoded protein is CASSLNPSGGASYEQYF. The full variable domain, with the rest looked up from reference TRBV7-2 and TRBJ2-7, is GAGVSQSPSNKVTEKGKDVELRCDPISGHTALYWYRQSLGQGLEFLIYFQGNSAPDKSGLPSDRFSAERTGGSVSTLTIQRTQQEDSAVYLCASSLNPSGGASYEQYFGPGTRLTVT.

This clonotype was observed at least ten times. V gene TRBV10-3 combines with J gene TRBJ2-7, with TRBD1 identical over 9 bases. CDR1 and CDR2 (germline): ENHRY, SYGVKD. The CDR3 is 14 amino acids. The V segment lost 11 bases and the J segment 1 base; nucleotides outside the gene matches: 9. In DNA form, the CDR3 reads TGTGCCTCCCTGGCCGGACAGGGGTCCTACGAGCAGTACTTC. It specifies CASLAGQGSYEQYF.

This clonotype appeared many times. V gene TRBV19 combines with J gene TRBJ1-2, with D unclear. Germline V lookup: CDR1 LNHDA, CDR2 SQIVND (reference sequence). V was cut by 7 bases and J by 7 bases, with 19 bases left in between. The CDR3 contains 14 residues. Here the CDR3 reads CASTTGSDVGGYTF. The CDR3, as DNA: TGTGCCAGTACGACGGGGTCGGACGTAGGTGGCTACACCTTC.

This clonotype has just a few counts. V and J are TRBV6-1 and TRBJ1-2; D may be TRBD1 (6 bases). The CDR3 totals 14 residues. The V gene lost 4 bases and the J gene lost 7 bases, with 16 bases spanning the gap. Germline values: CDR1 MNHNS, CDR2 SASEGT. Written as DNA, the CDR3 is TGTGCCAGCAGTGCCGAGGGGGGGGGTGGTGGCTACACCTTC. As protein: CASSAEGGGGGYTF.

The table lists this clonotype with many counts. The V and J genes are TRBV6-5 and TRBJ1-6; possible D gene TRBD1, 6 bases. Germline loops: CDR1 MNHEY, CDR2 SVGAGI. The CDR3 loop spans 13 amino acids. V lost 2 bases and J 9 bases, leaving 8 bases between the germline ends. CDR3 residues: CASSYQGTSPLHF. The CDR3 nucleotides read TGTGCCAGCAGTTACCAGGGGACTTCACCCCTCCACTTT.

V is TRBV29-1 and J is TRBJ1-2; no clear D gene. Germline CDR1 reads SQVTM; CDR2 reads ANQGSEA. Trimming cost V 1 base and J 8 bases, with 17 bases left between them. The CDR3 is 14 residues long. Here the CDR3 reads CSVEVNGRKSGYTF. DNA of the CDR3: TGCAGCGTTGAAGTCAACGGACGAAAATCGGGCTACACCTTC.

Comments on this clonotype: One base away lies a much larger clone, so this may be a sequencing read error. V gene TRBV20-1 combines with J gene TRBJ2-1; 7 positions match TRBD2. Per the germline V gene, CDR1 is DFQATT and CDR2 is SNEGSKA (reference sequence). V lost 4 bases, J lost 9 bases, and 15 bases stayed unmatched. The CDR3 runs to 15 residues. CDR3 in DNA: TGCAGTGCTATTAATATGGGACTAAACATACGTGAGCAGTTCTTC. Protein product: CSAINMGLNIREQFF.

This clonotype was found a few times. CDR3: CASSPEWGGYTF. The CDR3 DNA reads as TGCGCCAGCAGCCCCGAGTGGGGTGGCTACACCTTC. The rearrangement joins TRBV5-1 to TRBJ1-2; D gene unclear. The CDR3 is 12 residues long. Trimming took 4 bases from V and 7 from J, leaving 11 bases between them. The germline CDR1 and CDR2 sequences are SGHRS and YFSETQ.

The rearrangement uses TRBV20-1 and TRBJ2-7; D gene uncertain. Looked up from germline, CDR1 is DFQATT and CDR2 is SNEGSKA (reference sequence). The CDR3 contains 15 residues. Trimming left V 1 base short and J 2 bases short, with 15 bases between. CDR3 nucleotide sequence: TGCAGTGCTAGAGGCCTGACGCAAACAACCTACGAGCAGTACTTC. Amino acid sequence: CSARGLTQTTYEQYF.

The chain has TRBV6-6 and TRBJ1-3, with D uncertain. The CDR3 consists of 17 residues. In germline, CDR1 is MNHNY, CDR2 SVGAGI (reference sequence). V dropped 4 bases and J dropped 3 bases, with 19 bases sitting between them. The CDR3 DNA follows: TGTGCCAGCAGTTCCGCCTGGGGAGACCGGAGTGGAAACACCATATATTTT. It yields the protein CASSSAWGDRSGNTIYF.

This clonotype was counted only a few times. The gene calls are TRBV7-9 and TRBJ1-1; D call uncertain. V lost 5 bases and J 1 base, leaving 20 bases between the germline ends. Germline CDR1 and CDR2: SEHNR and FQNEAQ (reference sequence). The CDR3 has 17 amino acids. CDR3 sequence: CASSKRGVGRGNTEAFF. The DNA of the CDR3 is TGTGCCAGCAGCAAGAGAGGTGTCGGCAGAGGGAACACTGAAGCTTTCTTT.

About this clonotype itself: Possible read error: a much larger clone is one base away. The rearrangement uses TRBV30 and TRBJ2-5; 8 nucleotides agree with TRBD1. The V segment lost 1 base and the J segment 2 bases; nucleotides outside the gene matches: 9. CDR1 GTSNPN and CDR2 SVGIG come from the germline V gene (reference sequence). The CDR3 consists of 16 residues. This CDR3 reads CAWSAGQGRNQETQYF. The DNA for the CDR3 is TGTGCCTGGAGTGCCGGACAGGGAAGGAATCAAGAGACCCAGTACTTC.

CDR3 nucleotides: TGTGCCAGCTCAGGGGGGAGCACTGAAGCTTTCTTT. Its translation is CASSGGSTEAFF. The rearrangement uses TRBV18 and TRBJ1-1, with a possible D match to TRBD1 (5 bases). Germline CDR1 and CDR2: KGHSH and LQKENI. V shed 5 bases and J shed 4 bases, with 8 bases lying between them. CDR3 length equals 12 residues.

This clonotype was picked up many times. The J gene is TRBJ2-6, the V gene TRBV7-2; no definite D call. The CDR3 length is 15 residues. V lost 1 base and J 3 bases, leaving 7 bases between the germline ends. Germline loops: CDR1 SGHTA, CDR2 FQGNSA. The DNA of the CDR3 is TGTGCCAGCAGCTTAGAGGCGATTGGGGCCAACGTCCTGACTTTC. As protein: CASSLEAIGANVLTF.

This clonotype occurred a few times. The V and J genes are TRBV27 and TRBJ1-5, with D maybe TRBD1 (6 bases). V was shortened by 5 bases and J by 3 bases, with 14 bases between the two germline ends. Germline-derived CDR1 and CDR2 are MNHEY and SMNVEV (reference sequence). The CDR3 is 15 residues long. The CDR3 spells CASSQDRFNNQPQHF. As DNA, the CDR3 is TGTGCCAGCAGTCAGGACAGATTCAACAATCAGCCCCAGCATTTT.

Worth noting for this clonotype: A read error may produce the germline difference seen at one junction end. CDR3 sequence reads: CSARDYRSSGGGERFF. The CDR3 DNA sequence: TGCAGTGCTAGAGATTACAGGTCTAGCGGAGGGGGGGAGCGGTTTTTT. This rearrangement joins TRBV20-1 to TRBJ2-2; weak D call: TRBD2 (7 bases). The CDR3 extends over 16 amino acids. Germline values: CDR1 DFQATT, CDR2 SNEGSKA (reference sequence).